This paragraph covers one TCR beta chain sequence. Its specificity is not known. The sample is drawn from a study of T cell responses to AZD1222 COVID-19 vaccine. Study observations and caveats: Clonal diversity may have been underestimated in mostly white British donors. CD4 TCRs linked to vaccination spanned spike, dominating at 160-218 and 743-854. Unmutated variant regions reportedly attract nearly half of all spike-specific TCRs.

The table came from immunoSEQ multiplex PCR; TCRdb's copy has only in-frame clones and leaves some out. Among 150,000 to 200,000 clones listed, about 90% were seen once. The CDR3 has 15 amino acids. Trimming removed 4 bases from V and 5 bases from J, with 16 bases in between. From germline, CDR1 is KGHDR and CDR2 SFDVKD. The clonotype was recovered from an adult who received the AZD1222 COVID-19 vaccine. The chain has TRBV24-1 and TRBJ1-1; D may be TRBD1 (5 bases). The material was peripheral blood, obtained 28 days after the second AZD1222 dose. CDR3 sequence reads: CATSDPGRGTTEAFF. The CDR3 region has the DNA TGTGCCACCAGTGACCCCGGCCGGGGGACTACTGAAGCTTTCTTT.